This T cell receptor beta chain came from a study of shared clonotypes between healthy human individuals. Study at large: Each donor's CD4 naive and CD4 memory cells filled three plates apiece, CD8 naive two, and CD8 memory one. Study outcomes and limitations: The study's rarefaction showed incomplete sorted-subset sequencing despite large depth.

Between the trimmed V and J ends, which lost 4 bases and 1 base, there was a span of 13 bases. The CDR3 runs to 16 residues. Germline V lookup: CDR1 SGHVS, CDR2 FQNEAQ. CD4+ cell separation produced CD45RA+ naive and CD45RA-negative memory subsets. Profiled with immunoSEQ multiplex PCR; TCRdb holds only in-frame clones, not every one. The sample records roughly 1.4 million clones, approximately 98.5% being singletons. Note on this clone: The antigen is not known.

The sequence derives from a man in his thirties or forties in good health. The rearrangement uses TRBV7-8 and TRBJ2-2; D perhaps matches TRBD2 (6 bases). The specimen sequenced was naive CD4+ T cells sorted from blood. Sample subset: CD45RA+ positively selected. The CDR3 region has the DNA TGTGCCAGCAGCTCCTCAGGACTAAGGAACACCGGGGAGCTGTTTTTT. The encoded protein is CASSSSGLRNTGELFF.